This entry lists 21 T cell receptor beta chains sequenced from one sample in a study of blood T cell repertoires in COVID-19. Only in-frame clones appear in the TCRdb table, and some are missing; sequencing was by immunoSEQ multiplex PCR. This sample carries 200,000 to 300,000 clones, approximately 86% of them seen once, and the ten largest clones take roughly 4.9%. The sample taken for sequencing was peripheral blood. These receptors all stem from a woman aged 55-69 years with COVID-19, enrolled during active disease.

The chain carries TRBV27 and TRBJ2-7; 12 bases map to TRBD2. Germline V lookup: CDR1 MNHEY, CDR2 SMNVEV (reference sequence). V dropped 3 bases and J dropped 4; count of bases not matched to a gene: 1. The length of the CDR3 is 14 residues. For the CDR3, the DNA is TGTGCCAGCAGTTTCGGACTAGCGGGGTACGAGCAGTACTTC. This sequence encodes CASSFGLAGYEQYF.

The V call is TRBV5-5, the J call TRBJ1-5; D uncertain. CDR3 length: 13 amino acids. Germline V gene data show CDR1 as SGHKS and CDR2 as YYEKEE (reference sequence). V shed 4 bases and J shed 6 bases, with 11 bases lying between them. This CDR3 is CASSLWQVQPQHF. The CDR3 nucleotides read TGTGCCAGCAGCCTGTGGCAAGTTCAGCCCCAGCATTTT.

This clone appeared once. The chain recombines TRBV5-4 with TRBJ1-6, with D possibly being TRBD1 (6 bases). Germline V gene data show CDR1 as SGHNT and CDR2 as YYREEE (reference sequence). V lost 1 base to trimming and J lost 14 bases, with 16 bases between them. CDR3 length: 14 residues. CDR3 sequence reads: CASSLSRGAGSLHF. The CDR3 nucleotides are TGTGCCAGCAGCTTGAGCCGGGGGGCTGGGTCCCTCCACTTT.

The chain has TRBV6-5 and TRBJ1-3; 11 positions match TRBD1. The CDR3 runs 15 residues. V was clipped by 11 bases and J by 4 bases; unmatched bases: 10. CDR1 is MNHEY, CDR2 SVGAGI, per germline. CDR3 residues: CAADRGPPAGNTIYF. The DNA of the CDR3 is TGTGCCGCGGACAGGGGGCCGCCGGCAGGAAACACCATATATTTT.

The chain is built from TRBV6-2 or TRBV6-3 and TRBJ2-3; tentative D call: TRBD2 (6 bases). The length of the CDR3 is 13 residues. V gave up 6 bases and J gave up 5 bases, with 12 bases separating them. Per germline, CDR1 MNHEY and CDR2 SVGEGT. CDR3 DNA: TGTGCCAGCAGCCCGCCGGGGGAAGATACGCAGTATTTT. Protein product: CASSPPGEDTQYF.

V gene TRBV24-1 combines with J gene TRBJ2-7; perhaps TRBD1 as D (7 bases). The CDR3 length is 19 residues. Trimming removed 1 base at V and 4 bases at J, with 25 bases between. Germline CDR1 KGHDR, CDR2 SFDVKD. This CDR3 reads CATSDLNFRGGTEGYEQYF. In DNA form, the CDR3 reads TGTGCCACCAGTGATTTAAATTTTCGGGGCGGGACAGAAGGATACGAGCAGTACTTC.

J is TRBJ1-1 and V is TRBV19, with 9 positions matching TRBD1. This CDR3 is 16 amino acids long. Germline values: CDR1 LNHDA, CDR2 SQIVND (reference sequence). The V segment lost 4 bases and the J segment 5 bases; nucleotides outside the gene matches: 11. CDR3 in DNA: TGTGCCAGTAGTACCTTGCCTGGACAGGGGAGGACTGAAGCTTTCTTT. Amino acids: CASSTLPGQGRTEAFF.

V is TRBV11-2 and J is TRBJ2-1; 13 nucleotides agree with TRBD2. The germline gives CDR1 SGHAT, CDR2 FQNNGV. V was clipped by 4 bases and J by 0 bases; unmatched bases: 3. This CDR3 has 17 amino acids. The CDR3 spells CASSSRTSGSSYNEQFF. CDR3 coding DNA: TGTGCCAGCAGCTCGCGGACTAGCGGGAGCTCCTACAATGAGCAGTTCTTC.

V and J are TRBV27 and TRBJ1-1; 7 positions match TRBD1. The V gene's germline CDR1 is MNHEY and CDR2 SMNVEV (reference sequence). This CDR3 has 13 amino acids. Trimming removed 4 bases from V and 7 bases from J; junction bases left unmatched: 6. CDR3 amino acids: CASSSNRGDEAFF. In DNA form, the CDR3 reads TGTGCCAGCAGTTCCAACAGGGGCGATGAAGCTTTCTTT.

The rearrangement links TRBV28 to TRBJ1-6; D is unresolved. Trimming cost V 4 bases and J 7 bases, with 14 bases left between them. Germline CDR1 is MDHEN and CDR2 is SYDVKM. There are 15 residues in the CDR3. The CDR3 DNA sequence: TGTGCCAGCAGTTCCGCCGTCAGGTTGAATTCACCCCTCCACTTT. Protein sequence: CASSSAVRLNSPLHF.

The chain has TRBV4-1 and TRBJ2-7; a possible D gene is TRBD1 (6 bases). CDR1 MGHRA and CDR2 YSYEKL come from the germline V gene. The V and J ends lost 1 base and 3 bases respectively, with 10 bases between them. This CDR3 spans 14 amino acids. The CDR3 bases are TGCGCCAGCAGCCAAGCTAGGGGGTTCTACGAGCAGTACTTC. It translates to CASSQARGFYEQYF.

The CDR3 loop is CASSPPHAASAGNTIYF. CDR3 DNA sequence: TGTGCCAGCTCACCACCTCACGCCGCGTCGGCTGGAAACACCATATATTTT. The V call is TRBV18, the J call TRBJ1-3; no reliable D call. Germline V gene data show CDR1 as KGHSH and CDR2 as LQKENI. Trimming pared 0 bases from V and 2 bases from J, leaving 14 bases between. This CDR3 has 17 residues.

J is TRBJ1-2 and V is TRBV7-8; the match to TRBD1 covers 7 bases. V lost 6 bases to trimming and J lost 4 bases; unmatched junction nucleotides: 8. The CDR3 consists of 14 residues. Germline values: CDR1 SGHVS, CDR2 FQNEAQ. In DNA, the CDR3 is TGTGCCAGCAGTACAGGGGCGGATTTCTATGGCTACACCTTC. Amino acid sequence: CASSTGADFYGYTF. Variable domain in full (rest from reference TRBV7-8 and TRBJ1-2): GAGVSQSPRYKVAKRGQDVALRCDPISGHVSLFWYQQALGQGPEFLTYFQNEAQLDKSGLPSDRFFAERPEGSVSTLKIQRTQQEDSAVYLCASSTGADFYGYTFGSGTRLTVV.

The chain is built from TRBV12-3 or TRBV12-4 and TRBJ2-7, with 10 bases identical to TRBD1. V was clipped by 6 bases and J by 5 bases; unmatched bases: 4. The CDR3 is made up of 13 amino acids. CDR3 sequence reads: CASRGTGANEQYF. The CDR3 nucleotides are TGTGCCAGCAGGGGGACAGGGGCGAACGAGCAGTACTTC.

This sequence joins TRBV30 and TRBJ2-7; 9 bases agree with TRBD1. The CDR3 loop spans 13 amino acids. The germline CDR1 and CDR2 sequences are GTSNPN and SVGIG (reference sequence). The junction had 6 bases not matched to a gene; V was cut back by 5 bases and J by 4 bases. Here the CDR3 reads CAWLDRGKYEQYF. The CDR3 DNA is TGTGCCTGGCTGGACAGGGGAAAGTACGAGCAGTACTTC.

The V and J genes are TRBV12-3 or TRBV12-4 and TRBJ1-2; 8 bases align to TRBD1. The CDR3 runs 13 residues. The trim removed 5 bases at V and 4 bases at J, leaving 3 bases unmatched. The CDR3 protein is CASSTGGGYGYTF. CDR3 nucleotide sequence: TGTGCCAGCAGTACAGGGGGAGGCTATGGCTACACCTTC.

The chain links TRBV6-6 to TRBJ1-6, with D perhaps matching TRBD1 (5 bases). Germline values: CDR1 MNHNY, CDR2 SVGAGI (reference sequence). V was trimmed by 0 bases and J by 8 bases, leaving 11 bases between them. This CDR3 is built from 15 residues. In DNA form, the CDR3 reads TGTGCCAGCAGTTACTCGGTCAGGGATTATTCACCCCTCCACTTT. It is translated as CASSYSVRDYSPLHF.

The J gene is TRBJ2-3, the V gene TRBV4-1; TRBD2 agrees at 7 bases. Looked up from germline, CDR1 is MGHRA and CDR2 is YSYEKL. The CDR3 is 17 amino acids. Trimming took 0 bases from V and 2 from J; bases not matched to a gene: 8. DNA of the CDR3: TGCGCCAGCAGCCAAGATAACGCGGGAGCGGACACAGATACGCAGTATTTT. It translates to CASSQDNAGADTDTQYF.

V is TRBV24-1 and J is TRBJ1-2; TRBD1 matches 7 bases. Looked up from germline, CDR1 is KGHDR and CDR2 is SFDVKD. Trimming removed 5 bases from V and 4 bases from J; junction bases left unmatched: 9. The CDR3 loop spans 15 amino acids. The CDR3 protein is CATSGVGGLGYGYTF. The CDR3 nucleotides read TGTGCCACCAGTGGGGTAGGGGGCCTCGGCTATGGCTACACCTTC.

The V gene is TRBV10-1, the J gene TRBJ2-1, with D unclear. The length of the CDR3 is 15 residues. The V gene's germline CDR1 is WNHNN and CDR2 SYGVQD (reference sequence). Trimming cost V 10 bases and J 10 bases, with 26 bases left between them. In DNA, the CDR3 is TGCGCCACCGTGGTAGCCGCAGCAATCAATTTGGAGCAGTTCTTC. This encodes CATVVAAAINLEQFF.

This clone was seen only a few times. The CDR3, as DNA: TGCGCCAGCAGCCAAGGAAGGCTGACAGGGAATGAGCAGTTCTTC. Protein: CASSQGRLTGNEQFF. The J gene is TRBJ2-1, the V gene TRBV4-1, with TRBD1 identical over 7 bases. This CDR3 has 15 amino acids. V lost 1 base to trimming and J lost 7 bases; unmatched junction nucleotides: 7. Looked up from germline, CDR1 is MGHRA and CDR2 is YSYEKL.